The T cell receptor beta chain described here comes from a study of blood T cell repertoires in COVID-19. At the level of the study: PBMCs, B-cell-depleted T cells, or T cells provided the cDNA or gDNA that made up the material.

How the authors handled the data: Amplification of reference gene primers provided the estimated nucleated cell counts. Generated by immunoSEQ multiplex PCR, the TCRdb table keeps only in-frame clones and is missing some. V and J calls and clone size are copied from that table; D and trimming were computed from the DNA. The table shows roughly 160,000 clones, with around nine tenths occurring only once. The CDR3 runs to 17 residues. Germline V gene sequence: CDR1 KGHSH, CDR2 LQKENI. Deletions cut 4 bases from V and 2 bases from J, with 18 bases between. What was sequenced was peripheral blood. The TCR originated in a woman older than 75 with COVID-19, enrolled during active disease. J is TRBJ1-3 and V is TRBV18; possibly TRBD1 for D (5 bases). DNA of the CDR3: TGTGCCAGCTCACTCCTGCGACAGAAGGATGCTGGAAACACCATATATTTT. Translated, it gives CASSLLRQKDAGNTIYF.